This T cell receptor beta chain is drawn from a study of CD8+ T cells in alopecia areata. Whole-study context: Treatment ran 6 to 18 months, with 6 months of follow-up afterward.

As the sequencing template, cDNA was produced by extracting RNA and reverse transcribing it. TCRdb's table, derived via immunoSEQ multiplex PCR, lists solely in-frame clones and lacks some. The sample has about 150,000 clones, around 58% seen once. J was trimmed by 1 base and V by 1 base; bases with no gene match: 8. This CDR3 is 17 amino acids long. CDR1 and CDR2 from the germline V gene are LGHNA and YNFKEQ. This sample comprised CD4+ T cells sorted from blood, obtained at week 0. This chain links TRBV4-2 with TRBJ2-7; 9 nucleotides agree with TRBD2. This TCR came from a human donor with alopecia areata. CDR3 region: CASSQVGGGGISYEQYF. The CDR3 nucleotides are TGTGCCAGCAGCCAAGTAGGCGGGGGGGGTATTTCCTACGAGCAGTACTTC.